The entry below gives a single T cell receptor beta chain sequence along with its context. The antigen it recognizes is unknown. The record has no base qualities; no much larger clone is one base away. The CDR3 spans 14 residues, from the cysteine through the phenylalanine. Solely the CDR3 DNA is kept, with 42 bases framed from the first base. V gives up 6 bases and J gives up 7 bases, and the segment between their germline ends measures 15 bases. The germline V gene supplies CDR1 SGHTA and CDR2 FQGNSA. The library was produced with RT-PCR. Sequencing relied on an Illumina HiSeq 2500. TCRdb trimmed public reads at Q25 via fastp, called clones via MiXCR and kept in-frame beta chains. One record per CDR3 amino acid sequence lists the most common genes and DNA. A total of hundreds of thousands of distinct CDR3 sequences appear in this sample, approximately 15% of them only once. 3% to 3.5% of the sample rests with the top ten.

This record belongs to a study of response to subunit inactivated influenza vaccine listed by TCRdb under 2018. Study-wide context: Deep quantitative profiling of the T cell receptor repertoire was used in the study to follow responses to a trivalent subunit inactivated influenza vaccine.

What the study reported, not specific to this receptor: The authors proposed that each seasonal influenza vaccination may bring in only a limited number of new T cells.

The chain links TRBV7-2 with TRBJ2-2, with the D gene not confidently named. The sequence came from a man between 45 and 75 years old who received an inactivated influenza vaccine. Donor details come from another sample of the same person, matched by shared clones. Sequencing was performed on CD4+ T cells sorted from PBMCs, taken less than 30 months after vaccination. In nucleotide form, the sequence is TGTGCCAGCAGTCCCGACTGGACCAACGGGGAGCTGTTTTTT. Translated, this is CASSPDWTNGELFF.